This is a list of T cell receptor beta chains from one sample in a study of blood T cell repertoires in COVID-19. TCRdb keeps only in-frame clones here, not all; method: immunoSEQ multiplex PCR. The table records some 250,000 clones, 65% to 85% of them present only once. The sample comprised peripheral blood. The receptors derive from a man of 80 years or more with acute or convalescent COVID-19. The CDR3 runs from the conserved cysteine through the conserved F or W. D genes are given only for firm matches. Clone size is not always given. Where it is, it says once, few, many or a class for expanded clones.

J,D,size,V,DNA,CDR3
TRBJ1-1,TRBD1,-,TRBV7-8,TGTGCCAGCAGCCCAAGGACAGGGGGCAACACTGAAGCTTTCTTT,CASSPRTGGNTEAFF
TRBJ2-2,-,few,TRBV7-2,TGTGCCAGCAGCTCCCCGGCGGAGTTAGGCACCGGGGAGCTGTTTTTT,CASSSPAELGTGELFF
TRBJ2-5,TRBD1,few,TRBV18,TGTGCCAGCTCACTAAAGACAGGGGGCAAAGAGACCCAGTACTTC,CASSLKTGGKETQYF
TRBJ1-5,-,-,TRBV3-1/TRBV3-2,TGTGCCAGCAGCCCCCTCGCGGGCAATCAGCCCCAGCATTTT,CASSPLAGNQPQHF
TRBJ2-5,TRBD2,-,TRBV2,TGTGCCAGCAGCGTGGGTGGCGGGGGGATATCCGGGGAGACCCAGTACTTC,CASSVGGGGISGETQYF
TRBJ2-3,-,-,TRBV28,TGTGCCAGCACTAAAAGGACTTTCACAGATACGCAGTATTTT,CASTKRTFTDTQYF
TRBJ2-1,TRBD2,-,TRBV5-4,TGTGCCAGCAGCCTACGGACTAGCGGGAACAATGAGCAGTTCTTC,CASSLRTSGNNEQFF
TRBJ2-3,-,-,TRBV11-2,TGTGCCAGCAGCTCCTGGGTAGGACTTTCGGGAGATACGCAGTATTTT,CASSSWVGLSGDTQYF
TRBJ2-1,TRBD2,-,TRBV7-9,TGTGCCAGCAGCCCAGGGGGGGGACTAGCGGCAAATGAGCAGTTCTTC,CASSPGGGLAANEQFF
TRBJ2-3,-,once,TRBV29-1,TGCAGCGTTTTGCGGGGCGGCACAGATACGCAGTATTTT,CSVLRGGTDTQYF
TRBJ2-7,TRBD2,few,TRBV10-1,TGCGCCAAAAAGGCGGGGGGCGAGCAGTACTTC,CAKKAGGEQYF
TRBJ1-1,TRBD1,-,TRBV29-1,TGCAGCACAACAGGGGGACTGAACACTGAAGCTTTCTTT,CSTTGGLNTEAFF
TRBJ2-7,TRBD1,-,TRBV6-6,TGTGCCAGCAGTCATACCTTATTTTGGGGACAGACCCACTCCTACGAGCAGTACTTC,CASSHTLFWGQTHSYEQYF
TRBJ1-4,-,-,TRBV6-5,TGTGCCAGCAGGGACAGTACTAATGAAAAACTGTTTTTT,CASRDSTNEKLFF
TRBJ2-6,TRBD2,-,TRBV7-9,TGTGCCAGCAGCTTAGTGGGTAGCGGGGCTGGGGCCAACGTCCTGACTTTC,CASSLVGSGAGANVLTF
TRBJ1-5,-,once,TRBV6-5,TGTGCCAGCAGGGATACAGGGAACCAGCCCCAGCATTTT,CASRDTGNQPQHF
TRBJ2-5,TRBD1,-,TRBV19,TGTGCCAGTAGTATACAGGGGGCAGAGACCCAGTACTTC,CASSIQGAETQYF
TRBJ2-1,-,-,TRBV28,TGTGCCAGCAGTTTGTTGAGCGGTCTGGGGGGAAATGAGCAGTTCTTC,CASSLLSGLGGNEQFF
TRBJ1-2,TRBD1,-,TRBV5-4,TGTGCCAGCATGATAACAGGGGGACCTAACTATGGCTACACCTTC,CASMITGGPNYGYTF
TRBJ1-2,-,-,TRBV2,TGTGCCAGCGGGACACTGTATGGCTACACCTTC,CASGTLYGYTF
TRBJ2-5,TRBD1,-,TRBV6-5,TGTGCCAGTGACAGGGTCCAAGAGACCCAGTACTTC,CASDRVQETQYF
TRBJ2-5,-,-,TRBV5-8,TGTGCCAGCAGCTTTTATCAGTTTCAAGAGACCCAGTACTTC,CASSFYQFQETQYF
TRBJ2-3,TRBD2,-,TRBV19,TGTGCCAGTAGTCCTGGGGCTAGCGGGGGGGTCTTGAAGGGGACGCAGTATTTT,CASSPGASGGVLKGTQYF
TRBJ2-5,TRBD2,-,TRBV7-8,TGTGCCAGCAGCCCAAAGCCACTAGCGGTTTTGCAGACCCAGTACTTC,CASSPKPLAVLQTQYF
TRBJ2-7,-,-,TRBV6-1,TGTGCCAGCAGTGAATCCCTGGGAAGGAGGGGGCGAAGGGGTCGGGAGCAGTACTTC,CASSESLGRRGRRGREQYF
TRBJ2-7,-,once,TRBV24-1,TGTGCCACCAGTGACAGTGGACAGCTATACGAGCAGTACTTC,CATSDSGQLYEQYF
TRBJ2-4,TRBD1,-,TRBV2,TGTGCCAGCACCTTGACAGGGAAATTGGACTTC,CASTLTGKLDF
TRBJ2-1,TRBD2,-,TRBV5-4,TGTGCCAGCAGCCTTCTCGGGACTAGCGATGAGCAGTTCTTC,CASSLLGTSDEQFF
TRBJ2-7,TRBD2,-,TRBV6-1,TGTGCCAGCAGTGAAGCCCACCTAGCGGGGGGTTGGGAGCAGTACTTC,CASSEAHLAGGWEQYF
TRBJ1-2,-,-,TRBV6-5,TGTGCCAGCACTCCACAGGGTCAGGGTTGGATTGGCTACACCTTC,CASTPQGQGWIGYTF
TRBJ1-4,TRBD1,-,TRBV19,TGTGCCAGTAGTATTGGGACAGGACTCACTAATGAAAAACTGTTTTTT,CASSIGTGLTNEKLFF
TRBJ1-2,-,few,TRBV6-6,TGTGCCAGCAGTTTTTCAGGGGAAGAGGGTTATGGCTACACCTTC,CASSFSGEEGYGYTF
TRBJ2-5,-,-,TRBV5-1,TGCGCCAGCAGCTTGGCTGGCAGTCAAGAGACCCAGTACTTC,CASSLAGSQETQYF